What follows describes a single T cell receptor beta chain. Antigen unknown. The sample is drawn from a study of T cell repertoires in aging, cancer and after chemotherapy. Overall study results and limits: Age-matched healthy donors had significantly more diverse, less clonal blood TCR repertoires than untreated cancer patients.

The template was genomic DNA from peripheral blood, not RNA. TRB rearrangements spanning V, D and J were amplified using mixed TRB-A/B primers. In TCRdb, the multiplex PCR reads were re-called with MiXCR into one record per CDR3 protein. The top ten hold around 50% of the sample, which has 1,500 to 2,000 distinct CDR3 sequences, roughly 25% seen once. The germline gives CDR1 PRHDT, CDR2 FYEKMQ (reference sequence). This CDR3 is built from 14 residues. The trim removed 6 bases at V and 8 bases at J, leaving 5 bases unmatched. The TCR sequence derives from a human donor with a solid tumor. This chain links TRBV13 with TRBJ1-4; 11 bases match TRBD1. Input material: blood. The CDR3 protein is CASSPDRGREKLFF. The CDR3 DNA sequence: TGTGCCAGCAGTCCGGACAGGGGGCGCGAAAAACTGTTTTTT.